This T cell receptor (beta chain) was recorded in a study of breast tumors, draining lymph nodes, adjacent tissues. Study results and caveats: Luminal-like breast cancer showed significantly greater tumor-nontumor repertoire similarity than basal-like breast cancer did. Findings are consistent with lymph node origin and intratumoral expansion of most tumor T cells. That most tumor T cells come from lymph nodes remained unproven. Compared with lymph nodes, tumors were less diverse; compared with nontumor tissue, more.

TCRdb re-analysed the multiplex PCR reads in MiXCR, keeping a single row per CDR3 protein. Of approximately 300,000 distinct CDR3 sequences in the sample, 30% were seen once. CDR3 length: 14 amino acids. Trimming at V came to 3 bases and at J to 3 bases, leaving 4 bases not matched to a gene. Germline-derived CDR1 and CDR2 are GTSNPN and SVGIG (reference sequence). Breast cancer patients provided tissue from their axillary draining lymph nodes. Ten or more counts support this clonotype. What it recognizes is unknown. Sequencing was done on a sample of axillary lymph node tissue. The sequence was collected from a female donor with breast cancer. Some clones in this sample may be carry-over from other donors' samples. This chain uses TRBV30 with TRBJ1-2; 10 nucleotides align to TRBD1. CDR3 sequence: CAWSGTGVDYGYTF. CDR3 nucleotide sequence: TGTGCCTGGAGCGGGACAGGGGTGGACTATGGCTACACCTTC.